These 26 T cell receptor beta chains were all obtained from the same sample, sequenced in a study of CD8 T cells in ankylosing spondylitis. Using its own MiXCR run on the 5' RACE reads, TCRdb lists one record per CDR3 protein. The repertoire holds 200,000 to 250,000 distinct CDR3 sequences, with roughly 10% as singletons. The specimen was blood, either unsorted or a sorted T cell fraction (not recorded which). The receptors come from a male donor with ankylosing spondylitis or in good health (not recorded which).

This clonotype was detected many times. The J gene is TRBJ2-7, the V gene TRBV9; 9 bases map to TRBD2. This CDR3 comprises 14 residues. The germline V gene has CDR1 SGDLS and CDR2 YYNGEE. V gave up 4 bases and J gave up 3 bases; unmatched junction bases: 5. CDR3 bases: TGTGCCAGCAGCACGACTAGCGGAAACTACGAGCAGTACTTC. The encoded protein is CASSTTSGNYEQYF. The whole variable domain, remainder taken from reference TRBV9 and TRBJ2-7, is DSGVTQTPKHLITATGQRVTLRCSPRSGDLSVYWYQQSLDQGLQFLIQYYNGEERAKGNILERFSAQQFPDLHSELNLSSLELGDSALYFCASSTTSGNYEQYFGPGTRLTVT.

This clonotype showed up just a few times. The V gene is TRBV5-1, the J gene TRBJ2-1, with unresolved D. The CDR3 spans 15 residues. The V end lost 0 bases, the J end lost 6 bases, and 13 bases lay between the germline ends. CDR1 and CDR2 (germline): SGHRS, YFSETQ. The CDR3, as DNA: TGCGCCAGCAGCTTGGAGATAGCTGGGTTCAATGAGCAGTTCTTC. Translating gives CASSLEIAGFNEQFF.

This clonotype was detected a few times. V usage is TRBV29-1 and J usage is TRBJ1-2; no definite D call. CDR1 and CDR2 (germline): SQVTM, ANQGSEA. This CDR3 region has 11 residues. V lost 3 bases, J lost 5 bases, and 7 bases lay in between. The CDR3 sequence: CSVEEPYGYTF. The CDR3 nucleotides read TGCAGCGTTGAGGAGCCTTATGGCTACACCTTC.

The table lists this clonotype with many counts. The chain carries TRBV20-1 and TRBJ1-2, with 7 bases aligning to TRBD1. Germline V gene data show CDR1 as DFQATT and CDR2 as SNEGSKA (reference sequence). The V gene end was trimmed by 3 bases and the J gene end by 5 bases; junction bases not matched to a gene: 6. CDR3 length equals 13 residues. The CDR3 region has the DNA TGCAGTGCTAGCCCCGACAGGGATTATGGCTACACCTTC. Its protein product is CSASPDRDYGYTF.

The chain combines TRBV5-1 with TRBJ2-1; D uncertain. Trimming took 4 bases from V and 0 from J, leaving 11 bases between them. This CDR3 is 15 amino acids long. Germline V gene sequence: CDR1 SGHRS, CDR2 YFSETQ. Here the CDR3 DNA reads TGCGCCAGCAGCCTGTCATACAGCTCCTACAATGAGCAGTTCTTC. Translated: CASSLSYSSYNEQFF.

There are many counts of this clonotype. The V and J genes are TRBV15 and TRBJ1-6; no definite D call. The CDR3 loop spans 14 amino acids. CDR1 is LNHNV, CDR2 YYDKDF, per germline (reference sequence). Trimming left V 0 bases short and J 7 bases short, with 7 bases between. The CDR3 loop is CATSRDAENSPLHF. The CDR3 bases are TGTGCCACCAGCAGAGATGCCGAGAATTCACCCCTCCACTTT.

This clonotype was counted at least ten times. The chain recombines TRBV2 with TRBJ1-2; D is unresolved. Germline CDR1 and CDR2: SNHLY and FYNNEI. Trimming pared 7 bases from V and 0 bases from J, leaving 12 bases between. The CDR3 contains 14 residues. The CDR3 is CASNGGFANYGYTF. Written as DNA, the CDR3 is TGTGCCAGCAACGGCGGGTTCGCTAACTATGGCTACACCTTC.

This clonotype occurred once. CDR3 in DNA: TGCAGCGCTGAGCGCCGCAGCCCTAACTATGGCTACACCTTC. Encoded protein: CSAERRSPNYGYTF. The chain uses TRBV29-1 and TRBJ1-2, with D unresolved. The length of the CDR3 is 14 residues. Deletions cut 7 bases from V and 0 bases from J, with 15 bases between. Germline CDR1 SQVTM, CDR2 ANQGSEA.

This clonotype has just a few counts. The chain carries TRBV7-6 and TRBJ2-1; D possibly matches TRBD1 or TRBD2 (5 bases each). Trimming removed 2 bases at V and 9 bases at J, with 8 bases between. The CDR3 loop spans 12 amino acids. Germline V gene lookup returns CDR1 SGHVS and CDR2 FNYEAQ. CDR3 coding DNA: TGTGCCAGCAGCTTAATGAGGGGTGAGCAGTTCTTC. This encodes CASSLMRGEQFF.

A remark on this clonotype: A much larger clone is a single base away; this may be a read error. The V and J genes are TRBV6-1 and TRBJ2-6; 10 nucleotides match TRBD1. Per the germline V gene, CDR1 is MNHNS and CDR2 is SASEGT. This CDR3 spans 17 amino acids. Here the CDR3 DNA reads TGTGCCAGCAAGGACAGGGGGGGAGGCTCTGGGGCCAACGTCCCGACTTTC. It codes for CASKDRGGGSGANVPTF.

This clonotype was counted only a few times. The chain recombines TRBV29-1 with TRBJ1-1; 7 nucleotides agree with TRBD1. J gave up 2 bases and V 1 base, and 1 base lay outside the gene matches. There are 13 residues in the CDR3. Germline CDR1 and CDR2: SQVTM and ANQGSEA. The CDR3, as DNA: TGCAGCGTTGAAGGGGACAGAAACACTGAAGCTTTCTTT. Translated: CSVEGDRNTEAFF.

The table lists this clonotype with many counts. The CDR3, as DNA: TGCGCCAGCAGCCAAACGTCCCTGGCGGGACGTGGCTACACCTTC. It yields the protein CASSQTSLAGRGYTF. The chain combines TRBV4-1 with TRBJ1-2; maybe TRBD1 (5 bases). The V and J ends lost 2 bases and 7 bases respectively, with 17 bases between them. CDR3 length equals 15 residues. Per the germline V gene, CDR1 is MGHRA and CDR2 is YSYEKL.

The J gene is TRBJ1-2, the V gene TRBV11-1; the D gene is possibly TRBD1 (6 bases). In germline, CDR1 is SGHAT, CDR2 FQDESV (reference sequence). This CDR3 has 18 residues. The germline V and J ends were trimmed by 5 bases and 2 bases, with 24 bases remaining between them. The CDR3 sequence: CASSPTNTQTGANYGYTF. CDR3 nucleotide sequence: TGTGCCAGCAGCCCGACAAATACGCAGACAGGAGCGAACTATGGCTACACCTTC.

This clonotype occurred many times. V is TRBV20-1 and J is TRBJ2-5; TRBD1 agrees at 7 bases. Germline V CDR1 and CDR2: DFQATT, SNEGSKA (reference sequence). The CDR3 length is 13 residues. V lost 6 bases to trimming and J lost 4 bases; unmatched junction nucleotides: 8. The CDR3, as DNA: TGCAGTGCACCCACAGGGGCGGGAGAGACCCAGTACTTC. It codes for CSAPTGAGETQYF.

Many counts were recorded for this clonotype. The chain couples TRBV3-1 to TRBJ2-1; D is perhaps TRBD2 (6 bases). CDR1 is LGHDT and CDR2 is YNNKEL in the germline V gene (reference sequence). This CDR3 comprises 16 residues. Deletions cut 0 bases from V and 7 bases from J, with 16 bases between. The CDR3 reads CASSQDWRETGNEQFF. CDR3 DNA: TGTGCCAGCAGCCAAGATTGGCGGGAAACGGGGAATGAGCAGTTCTTC.

This clonotype was observed a single time. The V gene is TRBV12-3 or TRBV12-4, the J gene TRBJ2-1, with D perhaps TRBD2 (7 bases). Trimming stripped 0 bases from V and 5 bases from J, with 11 bases between. CDR3 length: 15 residues. For the CDR3, the DNA is TGTGCCAGCAGTTTAGCGGGGGGGCCAAACAATGAGCAGTTCTTC. This codes for CASSLAGGPNNEQFF.

This clonotype was recorded many times. The CDR3 DNA reads as TGTGCCAGCACTTCGGGACAGGAAATCACAGATACGCAGTATTTT. This codes for CASTSGQEITDTQYF. The rearrangement uses TRBV27 and TRBJ2-3; 8 bases are a match to TRBD1. V lost 7 bases, J lost 2 bases, and 8 bases stayed unmatched. The CDR3 runs to 15 residues. Germline lookup yields CDR1 MNHEY and CDR2 SMNVEV (reference sequence).

Ten or more counts support this clonotype. The V and J genes are TRBV5-1 and TRBJ1-5; TRBD1 agrees at 9 bases. CDR3 length: 15 amino acids. The germline V gene has CDR1 SGHRS and CDR2 YFSETQ. Trimming took 4 bases from V and 7 from J; bases not matched to a gene: 9. The CDR3 DNA follows: TGCGCCAGCAGCCCGGGGACAGGGAGATCACAGCCCCAGCATTTT. Translated, it gives CASSPGTGRSQPQHF.

This clonotype has at least ten counts. V is TRBV20-1 and J is TRBJ1-2, with unresolved D. Trimming took off 0 bases at V and 8 bases at J, with 13 bases between the two ends. In germline, CDR1 is DFQATT, CDR2 SNEGSKA (reference sequence). CDR3 length: 13 residues. The DNA of the CDR3 is TGCAGTGCTAGAGATCGCGGGGATTGGGGCTACACCTTC. It encodes CSARDRGDWGYTF.

A few counts support this clonotype. V gene TRBV28 combines with J gene TRBJ1-1; D may be TRBD1 (5 bases). The CDR3 is 18 residues long. V lost 2 bases and J lost 0, with 19 bases in between. The germline V gene has CDR1 MDHEN and CDR2 SYDVKM. The CDR3 DNA reads TGTGCCAGCAGTTTACTTACCTGGCAGGGCCGCATGAACACTGAAGCTTTCTTT. It yields the protein CASSLLTWQGRMNTEAFF.

This clonotype was seen repeatedly, ten times or more. One end of the junction does not line up with germline, which may come from a read error. The genes are TRBV5-1 and TRBJ2-3, with TRBD2 as a possible D gene (5 bases). This CDR3 spans 12 amino acids. In germline, CDR1 is SGHRS, CDR2 YFSETQ. The CDR3 reads CASSPGTDTQYF. Written as DNA, the CDR3 is TGTGCCAGCAGTCCGGGGACAGATACGCAGTATTTT. The full variable domain, in which reference TRBV5-1 and TRBJ2-3 provide the parts outside the CDR3, is KAGVTQTPRYLIKTRGQQVTLSCSPISGHRSVSWYQQTPGQGLQFLFEYFSETQRNKGNFPGRFSGRQFSNSRSEMNVSTLELGDSALYLCASSPGTDTQYFGPGTRLTVL.

This clonotype was counted a few times. V and J are TRBV7-9 and TRBJ2-5; TRBD1 aligns across 7 bases. This CDR3 spans 13 amino acids. V was clipped by 6 bases and J by 0 bases; unmatched bases: 1. Germline CDR1 and CDR2: SEHNR and FQNEAQ (reference sequence). The CDR3 DNA sequence: TGTGCCAGCAGAGGACAGGACCAAGAGACCCAGTACTTC. Translation gives CASRGQDQETQYF.

About this clonotype itself: Being one base from a much bigger clone, this may be a read error. V and J are TRBV20-1 and TRBJ2-7; D ambiguous. Trimming left V 5 bases short and J 0 bases short, with 14 bases between. The CDR3 covers 14 residues. Germline CDR1 DFQATT, CDR2 SNEGSKA (reference sequence). The CDR3 nucleotides are TGCAGTGCTTTCAGTATTCCCCACTCCTACGAGCAGTACTTC. Protein sequence: CSAFSIPHSYEQYF.

In its sample, this clonotype was seen many times. The chain joins TRBV20-1 to TRBJ1-6; the D is unclear. CDR1 is DFQATT and CDR2 is SNEGSKA in the germline V gene (reference sequence). The CDR3 covers 15 residues. Trimming pared 0 bases from V and 4 bases from J, leaving 10 bases between. For the CDR3, the DNA is TGCAGTGCTAGAGAACGGGATGGTTATAATTCACCCCTCCACTTT. Translating gives CSARERDGYNSPLHF.

This clonotype was detected many times. The V and J genes are TRBV12-3 or TRBV12-4 and TRBJ2-7; a weak D match, TRBD2 (5 bases). Deletions cut 0 bases from V and 6 bases from J, with 12 bases between. This CDR3 has 14 residues. The CDR3 reads CASSLAGVPSEQYF. CDR3 DNA sequence: TGTGCCAGCAGTTTAGCCGGGGTGCCGAGCGAGCAGTACTTC.

This clonotype was detected many times. The chain has TRBV3-1 and TRBJ2-1; 9 bases are a match to TRBD1. The CDR3 extends over 14 amino acids. Germline V gene sequence: CDR1 LGHDT, CDR2 YNNKEL (reference sequence). V shed 3 bases, J shed 7 bases, and the junction held 4 bases outside the gene matches. CDR3: CASSQLGQGNEQFF. CDR3 DNA: TGTGCCAGCAGCCAGTTGGGACAGGGAAATGAGCAGTTCTTC.